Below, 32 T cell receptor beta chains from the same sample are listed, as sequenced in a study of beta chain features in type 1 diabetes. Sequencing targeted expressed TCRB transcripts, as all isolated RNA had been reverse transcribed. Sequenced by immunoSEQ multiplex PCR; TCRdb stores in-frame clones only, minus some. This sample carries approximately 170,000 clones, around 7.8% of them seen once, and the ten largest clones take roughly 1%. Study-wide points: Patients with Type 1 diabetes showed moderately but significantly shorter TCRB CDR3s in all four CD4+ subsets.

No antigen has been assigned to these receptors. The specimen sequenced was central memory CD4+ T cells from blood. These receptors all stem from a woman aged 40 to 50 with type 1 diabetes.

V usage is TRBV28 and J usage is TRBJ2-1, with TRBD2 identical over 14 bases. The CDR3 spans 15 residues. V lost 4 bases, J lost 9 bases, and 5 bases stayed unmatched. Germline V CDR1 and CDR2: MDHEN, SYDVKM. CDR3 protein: CASSSPGTSGGEQFF. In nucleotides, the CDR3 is TGTGCCAGCAGTTCCCCCGGGACTAGCGGGGGTGAGCAGTTCTTC.

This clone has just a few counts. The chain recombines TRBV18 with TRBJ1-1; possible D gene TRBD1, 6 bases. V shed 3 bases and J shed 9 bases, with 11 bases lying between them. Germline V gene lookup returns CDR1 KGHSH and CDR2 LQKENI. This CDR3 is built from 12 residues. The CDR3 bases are TGTGCCAGCTCACCCAATCAGGGGAAAGCTTTCTTT. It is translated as CASSPNQGKAFF. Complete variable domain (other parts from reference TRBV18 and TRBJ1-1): NAGVMQNPRHLVRRRGQEARLRCSPMKGHSHVYWYRQLPEEGLKFMVYLQKENIIDESGMPKERFSAEFPKEGPSILRIQQVVRGDSAAYFCASSPNQGKAFFGQGTRLTVV.

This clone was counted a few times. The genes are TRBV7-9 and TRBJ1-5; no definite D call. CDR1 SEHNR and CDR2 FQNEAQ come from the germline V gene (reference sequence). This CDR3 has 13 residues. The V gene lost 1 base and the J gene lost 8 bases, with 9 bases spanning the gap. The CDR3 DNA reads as TGTGCCAGCAGCTTAGTCGGCGGGGAGCCCCAGCATTTT. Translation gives CASSLVGGEPQHF.

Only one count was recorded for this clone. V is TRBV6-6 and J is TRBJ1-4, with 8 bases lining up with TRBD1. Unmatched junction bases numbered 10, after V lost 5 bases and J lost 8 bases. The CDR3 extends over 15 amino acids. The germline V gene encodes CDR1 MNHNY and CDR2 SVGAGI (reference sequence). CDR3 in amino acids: CASSQDRGVYEKLFF. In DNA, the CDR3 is TGTGCCAGCAGTCAAGACAGGGGAGTATACGAAAAACTGTTTTTT.

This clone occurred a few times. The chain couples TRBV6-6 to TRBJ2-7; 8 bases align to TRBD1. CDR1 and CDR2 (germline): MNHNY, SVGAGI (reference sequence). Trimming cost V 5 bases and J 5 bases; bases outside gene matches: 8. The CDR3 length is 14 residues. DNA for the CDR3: TGTGCCAGCAGTCCCCGGACAGGGAGCGACGAGCAGTACTTC. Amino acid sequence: CASSPRTGSDEQYF.

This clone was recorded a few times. CDR3 nucleotides: TGTGCCAGCAGTTTAAACTTCGCAGGGGGCACTGAAGCTTTCTTT. It is translated as CASSLNFAGGTEAFF. This chain connects TRBV27 to TRBJ1-1, with 7 bases fitting TRBD1. The V segment lost 2 bases and the J segment 4 bases; nucleotides outside the gene matches: 7. The CDR3 is 15 residues long. The germline V gene has CDR1 MNHEY and CDR2 SMNVEV (reference sequence).

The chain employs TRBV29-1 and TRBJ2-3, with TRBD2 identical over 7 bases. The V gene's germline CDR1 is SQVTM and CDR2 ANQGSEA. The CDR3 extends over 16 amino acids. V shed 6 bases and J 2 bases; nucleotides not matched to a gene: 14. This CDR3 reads CSVGRVSGTPTDTQYF. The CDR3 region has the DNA TGCAGCGTAGGGAGGGTCAGCGGGACTCCCACAGATACGCAGTATTTT.

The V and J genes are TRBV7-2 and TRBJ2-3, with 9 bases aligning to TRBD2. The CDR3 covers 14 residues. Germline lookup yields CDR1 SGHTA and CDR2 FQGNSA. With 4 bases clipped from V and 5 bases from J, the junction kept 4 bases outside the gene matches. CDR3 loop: CASSSSRGGDTQYF. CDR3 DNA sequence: TGTGCCAGCAGCTCTTCGCGGGGGGGAGATACGCAGTATTTT.

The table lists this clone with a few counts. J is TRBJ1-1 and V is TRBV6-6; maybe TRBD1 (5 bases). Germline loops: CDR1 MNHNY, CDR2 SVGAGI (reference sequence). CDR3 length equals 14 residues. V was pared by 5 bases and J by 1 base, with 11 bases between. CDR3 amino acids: CASSTHGGNTEAFF. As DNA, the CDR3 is TGTGCCAGCAGTACGCACGGGGGGAACACTGAAGCTTTCTTT.

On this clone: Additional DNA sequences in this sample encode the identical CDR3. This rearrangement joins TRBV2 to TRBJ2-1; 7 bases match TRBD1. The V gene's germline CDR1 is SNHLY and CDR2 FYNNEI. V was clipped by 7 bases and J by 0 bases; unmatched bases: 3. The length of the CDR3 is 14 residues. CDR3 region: CASTRQGSYNEQFF. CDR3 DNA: TGTGCCAGCACCAGACAGGGCTCCTACAATGAGCAGTTCTTC.

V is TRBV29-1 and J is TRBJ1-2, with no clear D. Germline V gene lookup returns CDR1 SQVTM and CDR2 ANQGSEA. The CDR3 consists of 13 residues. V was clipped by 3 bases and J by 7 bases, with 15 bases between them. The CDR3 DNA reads TGCAGCGTTGAGGTCCCGGGAACGGGTGGCTACACCTTC. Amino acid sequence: CSVEVPGTGGYTF.

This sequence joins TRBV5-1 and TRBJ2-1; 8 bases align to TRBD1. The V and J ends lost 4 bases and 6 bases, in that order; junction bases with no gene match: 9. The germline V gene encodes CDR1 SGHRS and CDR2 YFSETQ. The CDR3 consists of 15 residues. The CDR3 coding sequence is TGCGCCAGCAGCCCTGGGACAGGTGCTCTCAATGAGCAGTTCTTC. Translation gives CASSPGTGALNEQFF. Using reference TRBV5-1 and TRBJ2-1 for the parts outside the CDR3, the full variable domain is KAGVTQTPRYLIKTRGQQVTLSCSPISGHRSVSWYQQTPGQGLQFLFEYFSETQRNKGNFPGRFSGRQFSNSRSEMNVSTLELGDSALYLCASSPGTGALNEQFFGPGTRLTVL.

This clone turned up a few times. The CDR3 sequence is CASRGGGQGYEKLFF. The CDR3 DNA follows: TGTGCCAGCAGGGGTGGGGGACAGGGATACGAAAAACTGTTTTTT. V and J are TRBV28 and TRBJ1-4; 9 bases are shared with TRBD1. Looked up from germline, CDR1 is MDHEN and CDR2 is SYDVKM. This CDR3 has 15 residues. Unmatched junction bases numbered 10, after V lost 6 bases and J lost 8 bases.

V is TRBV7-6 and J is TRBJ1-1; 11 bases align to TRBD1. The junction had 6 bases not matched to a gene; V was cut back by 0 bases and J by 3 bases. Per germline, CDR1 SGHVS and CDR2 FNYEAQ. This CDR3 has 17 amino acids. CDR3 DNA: TGTGCCAGCAGCTTAGCCGGGACAGGGGGAATTTACACTGAAGCTTTCTTT. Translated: CASSLAGTGGIYTEAFF.

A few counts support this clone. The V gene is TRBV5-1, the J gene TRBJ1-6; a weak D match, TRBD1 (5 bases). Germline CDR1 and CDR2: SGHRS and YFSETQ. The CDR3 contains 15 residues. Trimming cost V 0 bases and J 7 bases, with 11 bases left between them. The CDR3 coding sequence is TGCGCCAGCAGCTTGGATGACAGCGCCAATTCACCCCTCCACTTT. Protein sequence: CASSLDDSANSPLHF. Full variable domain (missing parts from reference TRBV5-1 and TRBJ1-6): KAGVTQTPRYLIKTRGQQVTLSCSPISGHRSVSWYQQTPGQGLQFLFEYFSETQRNKGNFPGRFSGRQFSNSRSEMNVSTLELGDSALYLCASSLDDSANSPLHFGNGTRLTVT.

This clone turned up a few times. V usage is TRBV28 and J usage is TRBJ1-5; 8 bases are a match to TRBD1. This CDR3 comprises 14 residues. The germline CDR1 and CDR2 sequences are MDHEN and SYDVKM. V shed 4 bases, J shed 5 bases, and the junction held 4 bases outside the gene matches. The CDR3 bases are TGTGCCAGCAGTTCAGGGGGCGATTATCAGCCCCAGCATTTT. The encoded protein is CASSSGGDYQPQHF.

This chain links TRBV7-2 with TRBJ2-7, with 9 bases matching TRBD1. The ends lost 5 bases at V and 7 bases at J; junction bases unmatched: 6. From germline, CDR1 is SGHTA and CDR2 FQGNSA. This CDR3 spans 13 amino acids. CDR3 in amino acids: CASSRDRDAEQYF. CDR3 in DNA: TGTGCCAGCAGCCGGGACAGGGACGCTGAGCAGTACTTC.

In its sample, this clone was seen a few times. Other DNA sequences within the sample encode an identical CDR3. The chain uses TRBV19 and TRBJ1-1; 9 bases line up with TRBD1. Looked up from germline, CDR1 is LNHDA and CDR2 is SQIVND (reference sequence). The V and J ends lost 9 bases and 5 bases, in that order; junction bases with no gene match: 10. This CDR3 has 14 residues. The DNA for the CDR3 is TGTGCCAGCCGCGCCGGGACAGGGCGAACTGAAGCTTTCTTT. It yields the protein CASRAGTGRTEAFF. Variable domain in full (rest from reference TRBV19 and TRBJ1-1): DGGITQSPKYLFRKEGQNVTLSCEQNLNHDAMYWYRQDPGQGLRLIYYSQIVNDFQKGDIAEGYSVSREKKESFPLTVTSAQKNPTAFYLCASRAGTGRTEAFFGQGTRLTVV.

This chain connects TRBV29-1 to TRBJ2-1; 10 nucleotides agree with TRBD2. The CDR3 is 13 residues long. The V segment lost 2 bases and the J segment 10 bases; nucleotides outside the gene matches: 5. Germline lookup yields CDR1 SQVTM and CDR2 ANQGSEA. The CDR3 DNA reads TGCAGCGTTGAACTAGCGGGAGAACGGGAGCAGTTCTTC. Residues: CSVELAGEREQFF.

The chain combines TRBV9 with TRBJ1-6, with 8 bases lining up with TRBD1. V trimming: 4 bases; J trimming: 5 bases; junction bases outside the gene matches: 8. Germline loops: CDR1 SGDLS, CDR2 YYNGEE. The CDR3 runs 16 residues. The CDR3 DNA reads TGTGCCAGCAGCCGACAGGGGAGGGGAAATAATTCACCCCTCCACTTT. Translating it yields CASSRQGRGNNSPLHF.

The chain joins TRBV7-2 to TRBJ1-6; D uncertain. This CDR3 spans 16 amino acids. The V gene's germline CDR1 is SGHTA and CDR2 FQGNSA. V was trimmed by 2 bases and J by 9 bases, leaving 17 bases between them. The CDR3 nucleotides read TGTGCCAGCAGCTTAATGGCCGCGGGGAAGGGTTCACCCCTCCACTTT. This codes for CASSLMAAGKGSPLHF. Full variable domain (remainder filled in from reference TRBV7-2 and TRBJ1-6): GAGVSQSPSNKVTEKGKDVELRCDPISGHTALYWYRQSLGQGLEFLIYFQGNSAPDKSGLPSDRFSAERTGGSVSTLTIQRTQQEDSAVYLCASSLMAAGKGSPLHFGNGTRLTVT.

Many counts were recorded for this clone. The CDR3 loop reads CASSLELTQAQFF. DNA for the CDR3: TGTGCCAGCAGCTTAGAGCTTACGCAGGCCCAGTTCTTC. V gene TRBV11-3 combines with J gene TRBJ2-1; no reliable D call. Germline V CDR1 and CDR2: SGHNT, YENEEA. The CDR3 has 13 residues. V gave up 0 bases and J gave up 13 bases, with 13 bases separating them.

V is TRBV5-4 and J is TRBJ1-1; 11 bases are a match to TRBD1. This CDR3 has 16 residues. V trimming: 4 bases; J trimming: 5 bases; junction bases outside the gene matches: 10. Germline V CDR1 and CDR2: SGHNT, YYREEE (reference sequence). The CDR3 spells CASSPKGGQGGTEAFF. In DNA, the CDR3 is TGTGCCAGCAGCCCTAAAGGGGGACAGGGGGGAACTGAAGCTTTCTTT.

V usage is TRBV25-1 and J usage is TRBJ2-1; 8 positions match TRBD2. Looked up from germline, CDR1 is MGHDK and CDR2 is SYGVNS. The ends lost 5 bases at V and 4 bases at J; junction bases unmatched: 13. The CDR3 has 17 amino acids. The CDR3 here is CASSNSGVRGNYNEQFF. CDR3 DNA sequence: TGTGCCAGCAGTAATAGCGGGGTGAGGGGGAATTACAATGAGCAGTTCTTC.

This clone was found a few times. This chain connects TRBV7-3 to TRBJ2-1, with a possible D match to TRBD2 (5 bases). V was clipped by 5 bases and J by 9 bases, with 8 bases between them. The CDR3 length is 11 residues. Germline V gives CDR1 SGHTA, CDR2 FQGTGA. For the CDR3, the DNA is TGTGCCAGCAGCAACGGAGGTGAGCAGTTCTTC. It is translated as CASSNGGEQFF.

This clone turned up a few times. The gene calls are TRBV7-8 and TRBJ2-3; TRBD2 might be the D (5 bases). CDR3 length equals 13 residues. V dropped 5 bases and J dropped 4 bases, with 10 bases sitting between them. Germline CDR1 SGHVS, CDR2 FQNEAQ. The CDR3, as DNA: TGTGCCAGCAGCCAGGACTCGGCAGATACGCAGTATTTT. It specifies CASSQDSADTQYF.

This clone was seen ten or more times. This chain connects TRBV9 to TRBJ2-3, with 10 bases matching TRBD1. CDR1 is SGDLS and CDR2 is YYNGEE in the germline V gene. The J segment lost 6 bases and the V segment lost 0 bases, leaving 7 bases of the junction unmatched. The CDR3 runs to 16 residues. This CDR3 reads CASSVDFGTGVDTQYF. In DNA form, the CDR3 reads TGTGCCAGCAGCGTAGATTTTGGGACAGGGGTCGATACGCAGTATTTT.

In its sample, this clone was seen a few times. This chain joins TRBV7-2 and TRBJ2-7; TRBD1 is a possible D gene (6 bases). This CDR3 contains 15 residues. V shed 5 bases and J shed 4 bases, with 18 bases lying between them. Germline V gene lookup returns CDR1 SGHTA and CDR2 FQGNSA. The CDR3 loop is CASSPPGAYTYEQYF. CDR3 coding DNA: TGTGCCAGCAGCCCTCCAGGGGCGTATACATACGAGCAGTACTTC.

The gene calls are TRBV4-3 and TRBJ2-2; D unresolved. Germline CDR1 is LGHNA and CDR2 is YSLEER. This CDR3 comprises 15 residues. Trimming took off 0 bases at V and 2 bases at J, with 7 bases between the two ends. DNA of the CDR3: TGCGCCAGCAGCCAAGACCTTACTAACACCGGGGAGCTGTTTTTT. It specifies CASSQDLTNTGELFF.

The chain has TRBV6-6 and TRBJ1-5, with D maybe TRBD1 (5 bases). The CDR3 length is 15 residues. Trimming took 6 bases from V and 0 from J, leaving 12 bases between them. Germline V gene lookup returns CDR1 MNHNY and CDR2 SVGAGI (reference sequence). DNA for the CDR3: TGTGCCAGCAGGTCTGACAGTTTTAGCAATCAGCCCCAGCATTTT. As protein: CASRSDSFSNQPQHF.

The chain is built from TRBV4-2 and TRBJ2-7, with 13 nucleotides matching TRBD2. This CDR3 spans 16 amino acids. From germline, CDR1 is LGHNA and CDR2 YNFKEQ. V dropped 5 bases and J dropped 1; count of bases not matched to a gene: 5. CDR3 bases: TGTGCCAGCAGCTATGGACTAGCGGGGGCTTCCTACGAGCAGTACTTC. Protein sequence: CASSYGLAGASYEQYF.

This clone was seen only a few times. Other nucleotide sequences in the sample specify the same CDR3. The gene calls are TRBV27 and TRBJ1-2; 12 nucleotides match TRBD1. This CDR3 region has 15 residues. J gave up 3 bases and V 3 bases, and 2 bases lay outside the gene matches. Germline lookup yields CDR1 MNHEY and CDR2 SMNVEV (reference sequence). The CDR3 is CASSLGTGGDYGYTF. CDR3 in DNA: TGTGCCAGCAGTTTGGGGACAGGGGGCGACTATGGCTACACCTTC.